The T cell receptor (beta chain) under discussion was sequenced for a study of T-cell memory formation after mild COVID-19 (dated by TCRdb to about 2021). Concerning the study at large: Most TCR sequence clusters were specific to one of the two donors. Two young, previously healthy adult volunteers, one female and one male, were included in the cohort. In a couple of donors, T-cell clones that expanded and contracted after mild COVID-19 were tracked by sequencing TCRalpha and TCRbeta repertoires over time. What the research found in general, with its limitations: Clones that contracted from day 15 to 85 showed balanced CD4/CD8 phenotypes, whereas a second wave of clones that expanded from day 15 to 37 leaned towards CD4+. Contracting CD4+ clones turned up mainly in the CM and EM memory subsets, whereas EMRA was where CD8+ clones were enriched. SARS-CoV-2 specificity of the second-wave clones peaking on day 37 was not confirmed. The study covered only two mild cases, and larger cohorts including severe cases with pre-infection samples were considered necessary. The detection of some responding clones in pre-infection memory suggests that pre-existing cross-reactive memory T cells joined the SARS-CoV-2 response.

This clonotype was observed at least ten times. Its antigen is currently not known. Base qualities are not provided; no much larger clone lies one nucleotide away. Sequencing was performed on an Illumina NovaSeq 6000. Using 5'RACE with constant-segment primers, TCRalpha and TCRbeta cDNA libraries were constructed, with sample barcodes and unique molecular identifiers added in the process. RNA was extracted from every sample with Trizol reagent. Amplification of the libraries took two PCR steps, and the second step added a second sample barcode plus Illumina TruSeq adapters. Libraries were sequenced on an Illumina NovaSeq with 2 x 150 bp paired-end reads. Processing in the source paper ran as follows. Demultiplexing of reads and collapsing into UMI-guided consensus sequences were performed with migec v1.2.7. With mixcr v2.1.11, UMI consensuses were aligned to TRA and TRB V and J templates and assembled into clonotypes. Clonotypes were classified as expanded or contracted when called significant by both edgeR and NoisET, with noise models trained on biological replicates. For edgeR calls, the thresholds were a false discovery rate-adjusted p below 0.01 and a log2 fold-change of 1. As an exploratory analysis of dynamics, max-normalized trajectories of the 1000 most abundant clonotypes were examined with PCA combined with hierarchical clustering. Each responding clone was given a CD4 or CD8 phenotype based on the CD4+ and CD8+ repertoires, which had been sequenced separately. The public reads were run again by TCRdb, first through fastp at Q25 and then through MiXCR, and only productive beta chains were kept. Each entry is one CDR3 protein sequence, shown with its most common DNA and genes. The V and J calls and clone size come from TCRdb's table, not from the authors' own analysis. The sample table contains fewer than 600,000 distinct CDR3 sequences; only one count was recorded for roughly 21% of them. The ten most abundant clones make up around 7.7% of the sample.

Ficoll-Paque density gradient centrifugation was the method used to isolate PBMCs. Ends trimmed: V by 5 bases, J by 2 bases; bases unmatched to a gene: 3. CDR1 and CDR2 are read off the germline V gene (reference sequence) as SEHNR and FQNEAQ. The CDR3 measures 15 amino acids from cysteine to phenylalanine. The kept DNA is CDR3 alone, 45 bases in frame from the first base. The chain joins TRBV7-9 to TRBJ2-3, and TRBD2 matches 11 of the central bases. The sequence came from an adult woman who had mild COVID-19 (a few samples of this study predate the infection). The sample titles of this study are shuffled in the database, so cell type and time point are left out; the donor was told from shared clones. Sample: PBMCs or a T cell subset sorted from them (not recorded which). Here is the DNA: TGTGCCAGCAGCCGACTAGCGGGATCCACAGATACGCAGTATTTT. This sequence encodes CASSRLAGSTDTQYF. With the portions outside the CDR3 filled from the reference TRBV7-9 and TRBJ2-3 genes, the complete variable region becomes DTGVSQNPRHKITKRGQNVTFRCDPISEHNRLYWYRQTLGQGPEFLTYFQNEAQLEKSRLLSDRFSAERPKGSFSTLEIQRTEQGDSAMYLCASSRLAGSTDTQYFGPGTRLTVL.